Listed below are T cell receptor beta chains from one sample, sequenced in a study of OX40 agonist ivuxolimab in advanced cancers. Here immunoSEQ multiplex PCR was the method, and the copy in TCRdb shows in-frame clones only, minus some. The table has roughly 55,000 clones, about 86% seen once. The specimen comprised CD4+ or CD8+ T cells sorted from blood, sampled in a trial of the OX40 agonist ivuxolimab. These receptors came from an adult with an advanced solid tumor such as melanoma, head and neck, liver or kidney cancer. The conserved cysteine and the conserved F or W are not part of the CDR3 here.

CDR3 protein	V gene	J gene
ASSEIGDRENTGELF	TRBV13	TRBJ2-2
ASSLGATDPQY	TRBV5-6	TRBJ2-5
ASSLLLLAGGQNTGELF	TRBV7-8	TRBJ2-2
ASSIGVMDYEAF	TRBV19	TRBJ1-1
ASSIRDRRSLAF	TRBV19	TRBJ1-1
ASSLVGSTYEQY	TRBV5-6	TRBJ2-7
ASSESHGGDTEAF	TRBV2	TRBJ1-1
ASSLMPGNTIY	TRBV7-2	TRBJ1-3
ASSSQGAGETQY	TRBV7-9	TRBJ2-5
ASSWAGTSVYEQY	TRBV5-6	TRBJ2-7
SGGTDTQY	TRBV29-1	TRBJ2-3
ASTPRGDEQF	TRBV23-1	TRBJ2-1
ASGSENSYEQY	TRBV5-1	TRBJ2-7
ASSPTGSTEAF	TRBV9	TRBJ1-1
ASSLEGDETYEQY	TRBV5-5	TRBJ2-7
ASNPGISYEQY	TRBV19	TRBJ2-7
ASSLGTGRAF	TRBV5-4	TRBJ1-1
ASSLDGGRAYEQY	TRBV5-6	TRBJ2-7
ASQPGAYLGNTIY	TRBV6-6	TRBJ1-3
ASSRTWTVGEQY	TRBV19	TRBJ2-7
ASSRHGLNEQF	TRBV7-9	TRBJ2-1
ASRPGQSYEQY	TRBV19	TRBJ2-7
ASSPEGSALYEQY	TRBV9	TRBJ2-7
ASRRGSGTEAF	TRBV6-5	TRBJ1-1
ASSPPDKYNEQF	TRBV18	TRBJ2-1
ASSDGSNQPQH	TRBV7-3	TRBJ1-5
ASSLARPGQLTYGYT	TRBV11-2	TRBJ1-2
ASSVDDNTEAF	TRBV9	TRBJ1-1
ASSTRLSGEGQPQH	TRBV19	TRBJ1-5
ASSYDPNSGNTIY	TRBV6-5	TRBJ1-3
ASSVDGGSMYYGYT	TRBV9	TRBJ1-2
ASSQSPGEGEDYGYT	TRBV4-3	TRBJ1-2
ASSHLTSGGPDTQY	TRBV13	TRBJ2-3
ASSFGVDTQY	TRBV7-9	TRBJ2-3
ASSLWTGGAQETQY	TRBV7-6	TRBJ2-5
ASSGQGRESNQPQH	TRBV2	TRBJ1-5
ASSLGPGTGRGGYGYT	TRBV11-2	TRBJ1-2
ASSLQGPQRETQY	TRBV7-2	TRBJ2-5
ASSLGQGTDTQY	TRBV10-2	TRBJ2-3
ASREAGGGSYEQY	TRBV7-3	TRBJ2-7
ASSYFPLSSTDTQY	TRBV6-6	TRBJ2-3
ASSFAPGEGDTEAF	TRBV11-2	TRBJ1-1
ASSSRTGLGETQY	TRBV27	TRBJ2-5
ASSLDPGTVSSGNTIY	TRBV5-1	TRBJ1-3
ASSPGGIYGYT	TRBV11-2	TRBJ1-2
ASGSYEQY	TRBV11-2	TRBJ2-7
ASSSRTGDSYNEQF	TRBV5-1	TRBJ2-1
ASSYEGGTGELF	TRBV6-6	TRBJ2-2
ASSQPPNTEAF	TRBV6-5	TRBJ1-1
ASSPLEGSRTEAF	TRBV4-3	TRBJ1-1
ASSSGTDNSPLH	TRBV11-1	TRBJ1-6
ASSLDVPNTEAF	TRBV7-2	TRBJ1-1
ASRPDREGVYTEAF	TRBV19	TRBJ1-1
ASRQGDPEAF	TRBV10-2	TRBJ1-1
ASSLWKGGDYGYT	TRBV5-5	TRBJ1-2
ASSLNPRGRPGNTIY	TRBV7-3	TRBJ1-3
ASSWRGGQMSYNEQF	TRBV5-1	TRBJ2-1
ASSLLKKDNTEAF	TRBV7-9	TRBJ1-1
ASSERTGISYEQY	TRBV25-1	TRBJ2-7